The source of this TCR beta chain is a study of chemoradiotherapy in HPV16-positive cancers. In regard to this clone: Its antigen is undetermined.

The data were produced by immunoSEQ multiplex PCR, yet TCRdb's version contains in-frame clones alone and is incomplete. The profile covers about 22,000 clones, with about nine tenths appearing a single time and about 17% taken by the ten largest. The study's findings and limits: Only a couple of HPV16-positive patients supplied the functional HPV-specificity definition. During treatment, candidate HPV-specific clones and E7-related motifs expanded in tumor.

The trim removed 6 bases at V and 3 bases at J, leaving 4 bases unmatched. Germline V lookup: CDR1 SNHLY, CDR2 FYNNEI. CDR3 length equals 14 residues. This TCR came from a human donor with HPV-associated anogenital cancer. Here the sequenced sample was blood, taken from a patient who underwent chemoradiotherapy. The rearrangement joins TRBV2 to TRBJ2-7; the match to TRBD2 covers 11 bases. The CDR3 reads CASRTGTSGYEQYF. The CDR3 DNA reads as TGTGCCAGCAGAACCGGGACTAGCGGCTACGAGCAGTACTTC.